This T cell receptor (beta chain) originates from a study of blood T cell repertoires in COVID-19. Across the study: Samples came from the United States, Italy and Spain, spanning acute and convalescent COVID-19. Nucleic acid was either cDNA or gDNA, and it came from T cells, B-cell-depleted T cells, or PBMCs.

How the authors handled the data: Using reference gene primer amplification, nucleated cell counts were estimated. Method: immunoSEQ multiplex PCR; TCRdb's copy keeps in-frame clones and lacks some. Clone size and V and J calls were adopted from that table, with D and trimming inferred from the DNA. The table includes 150,000 to 200,000 clones, about four fifths detected once. The CDR3 totals 16 residues. Germline CDR1 is SGHRS and CDR2 is YFSETQ. Trimming took off 0 bases at V and 2 bases at J, with 14 bases between the two ends. The sample consisted of peripheral blood. The chain has TRBV5-1 and TRBJ2-5; D might be TRBD2 (5 bases). The receptor was derived from a man aged 55 to 69 with active or convalescent COVID-19. As DNA, the CDR3 is TGCGCCAGCAGCTTGGCGGGAAATCAAGTGCAAGAGACCCAGTACTTC. Residues: CASSLAGNQVQETQYF. The full variable domain, in which reference TRBV5-1 and TRBJ2-5 provide the parts outside the CDR3, is KAGVTQTPRYLIKTRGQQVTLSCSPISGHRSVSWYQQTPGQGLQFLFEYFSETQRNKGNFPGRFSGRQFSNSRSEMNVSTLELGDSALYLCASSLAGNQVQETQYFGPGTRLLVL.